This T cell receptor beta chain was documented in a study of cytotoxic CD8 clonotypes in ibrutinib-treated CLL. Looking at the study overall: The subjects consisted of some 12 relapsed/refractory and more than 14 treatment-naive individuals, with around 17 IGHV unmutated.

Findings of the study overall: Clonality was higher at ibrutinib response and returned toward baseline at progression. On treatment, the uncommon public clonotypes contracted or remained stable.

The CDR3 covers 11 residues. From germline, CDR1 is MNHEY and CDR2 SVGAGI. Trimming pared 6 bases from V and 7 bases from J, leaving 9 bases between. This table comes from immunoSEQ multiplex PCR, and its TCRdb copy is limited to in-frame clones, with some not included. The sample consists of more than 110,000 clones, over 75% of them appearing once. Concerning this clone: Its target is not known.

V and J are TRBV6-5 and TRBJ1-1; maybe TRBD1 (5 bases). The receptor's source is a human donor with chronic lymphocytic leukemia. Sequencing used PBMCs, obtained after 36 months of ibrutinib treatment. The CDR3, as DNA: TGTGCCAGCAGAACAGACAGTGAAGCTTTCTTT. It translates to CASRTDSEAFF.